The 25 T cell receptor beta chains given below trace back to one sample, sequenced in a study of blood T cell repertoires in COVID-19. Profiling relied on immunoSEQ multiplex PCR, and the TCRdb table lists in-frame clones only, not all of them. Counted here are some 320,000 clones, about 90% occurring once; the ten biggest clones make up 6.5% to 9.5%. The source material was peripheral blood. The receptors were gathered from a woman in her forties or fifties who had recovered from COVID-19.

The CDR3 nucleotides read TGTGCCAGCAGCCGAATGGACAGGGACACTGAAGCTTTCTTT. It is translated as CASSRMDRDTEAFF. This chain joins TRBV14 and TRBJ1-1; 8 bases are a match to TRBD1. Germline V lookup: CDR1 SGHDN, CDR2 FVKESK. Trimming took 4 bases from V and 3 from J; bases not matched to a gene: 4. The CDR3 consists of 14 residues. The whole variable domain, remainder taken from reference TRBV14 and TRBJ1-1, is EAGVTQFPSHSVIEKGQTVTLRCDPISGHDNLYWYRRVMGKEIKFLLHFVKESKQDESGMPNNRFLAERTGGTYSTLKVQPAELEDSGVYFCASSRMDRDTEAFFGQGTRLTVV.

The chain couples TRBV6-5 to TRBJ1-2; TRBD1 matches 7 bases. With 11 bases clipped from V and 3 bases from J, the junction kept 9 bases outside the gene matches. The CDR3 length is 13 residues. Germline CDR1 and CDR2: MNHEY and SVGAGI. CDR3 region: CACHRGSDYGYTF. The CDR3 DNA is TGTGCCTGTCACAGGGGTAGTGACTATGGCTACACCTTC.

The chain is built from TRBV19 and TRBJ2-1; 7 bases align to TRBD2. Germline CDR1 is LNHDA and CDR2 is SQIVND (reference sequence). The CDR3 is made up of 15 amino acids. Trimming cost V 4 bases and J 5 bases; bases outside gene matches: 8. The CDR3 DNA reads TGTGCCAGTAGTAGGGCGGGGGAATCTGACAATGAGCAGTTCTTC. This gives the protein CASSRAGESDNEQFF. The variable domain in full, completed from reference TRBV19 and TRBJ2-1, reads DGGITQSPKYLFRKEGQNVTLSCEQNLNHDAMYWYRQDPGQGLRLIYYSQIVNDFQKGDIAEGYSVSREKKESFPLTVTSAQKNPTAFYLCASSRAGESDNEQFFGPGTRLTVL.

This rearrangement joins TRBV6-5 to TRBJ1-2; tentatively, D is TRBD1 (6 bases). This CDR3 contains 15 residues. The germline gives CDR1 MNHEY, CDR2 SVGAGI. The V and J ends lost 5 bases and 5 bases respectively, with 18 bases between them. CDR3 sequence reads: CASSPEWQGPYGYTF. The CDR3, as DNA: TGTGCCAGCAGTCCCGAGTGGCAGGGGCCGTATGGCTACACCTTC.

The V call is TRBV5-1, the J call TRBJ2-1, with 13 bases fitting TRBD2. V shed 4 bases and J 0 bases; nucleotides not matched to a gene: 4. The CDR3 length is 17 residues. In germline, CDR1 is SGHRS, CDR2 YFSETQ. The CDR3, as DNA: TGCGCCAGCAGCCTGACTAGCGGGAGGTCCTCCTACAATGAGCAGTTCTTC. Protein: CASSLTSGRSSYNEQFF.

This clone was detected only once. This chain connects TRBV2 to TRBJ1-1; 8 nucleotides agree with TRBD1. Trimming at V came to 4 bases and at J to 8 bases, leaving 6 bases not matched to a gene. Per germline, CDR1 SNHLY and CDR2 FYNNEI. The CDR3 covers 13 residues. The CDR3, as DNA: TGTGCCAGCAGTGGGCAGGGGGCAGGAGAAGCTTTCTTT. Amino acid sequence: CASSGQGAGEAFF.

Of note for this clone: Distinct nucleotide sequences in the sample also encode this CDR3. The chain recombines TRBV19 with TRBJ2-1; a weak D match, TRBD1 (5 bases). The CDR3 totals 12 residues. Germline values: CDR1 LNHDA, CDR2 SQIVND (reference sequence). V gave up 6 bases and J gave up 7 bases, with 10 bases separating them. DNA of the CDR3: TGTGCCAGTAGCCCTCAGGGAAATGAGCAGTTCTTC. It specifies CASSPQGNEQFF.

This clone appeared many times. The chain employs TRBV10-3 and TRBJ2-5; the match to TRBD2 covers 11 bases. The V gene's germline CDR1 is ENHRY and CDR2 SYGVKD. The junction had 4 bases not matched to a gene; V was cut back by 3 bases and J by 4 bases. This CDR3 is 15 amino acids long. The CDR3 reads CAISDSGLAVETQYF. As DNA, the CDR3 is TGTGCCATCAGTGATTCGGGACTAGCGGTAGAGACCCAGTACTTC.

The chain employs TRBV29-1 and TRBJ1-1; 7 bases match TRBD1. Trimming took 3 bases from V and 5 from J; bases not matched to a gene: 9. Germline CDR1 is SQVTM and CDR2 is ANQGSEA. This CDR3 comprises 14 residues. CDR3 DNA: TGCAGCGTTGATGGTAATAGGGGGCCGACTGAAGCTTTCTTT. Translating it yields CSVDGNRGPTEAFF.

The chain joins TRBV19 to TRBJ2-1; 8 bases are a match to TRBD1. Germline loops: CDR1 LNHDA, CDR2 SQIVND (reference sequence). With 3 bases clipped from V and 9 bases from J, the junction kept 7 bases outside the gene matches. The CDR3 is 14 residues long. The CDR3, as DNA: TGTGCCAGTAGTATCCGACAGGGGATCCTTGAGCAGTTCTTC. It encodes CASSIRQGILEQFF. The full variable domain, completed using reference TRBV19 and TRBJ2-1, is DGGITQSPKYLFRKEGQNVTLSCEQNLNHDAMYWYRQDPGQGLRLIYYSQIVNDFQKGDIAEGYSVSREKKESFPLTVTSAQKNPTAFYLCASSIRQGILEQFFGPGTRLTVL.

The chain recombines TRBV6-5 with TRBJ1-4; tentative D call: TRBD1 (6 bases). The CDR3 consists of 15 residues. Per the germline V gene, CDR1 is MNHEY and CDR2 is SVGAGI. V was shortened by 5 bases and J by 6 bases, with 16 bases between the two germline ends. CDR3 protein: CASSQQGVYDEKLFF. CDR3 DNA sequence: TGTGCCAGCAGTCAACAGGGAGTTTATGATGAAAAACTGTTTTTT.

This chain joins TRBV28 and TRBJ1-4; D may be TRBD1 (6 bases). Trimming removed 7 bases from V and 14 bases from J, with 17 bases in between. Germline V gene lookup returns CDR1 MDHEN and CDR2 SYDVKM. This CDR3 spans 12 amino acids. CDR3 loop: CASNGGGRGLFF. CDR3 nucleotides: TGTGCCAGCAACGGCGGGGGGCGAGGGCTGTTTTTT.

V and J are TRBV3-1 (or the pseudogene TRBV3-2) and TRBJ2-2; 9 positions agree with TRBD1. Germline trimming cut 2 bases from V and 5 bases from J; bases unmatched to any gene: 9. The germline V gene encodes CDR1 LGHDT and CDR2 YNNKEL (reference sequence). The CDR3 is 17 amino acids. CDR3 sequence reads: CASSQNRGRGGTGELFF. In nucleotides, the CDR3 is TGTGCCAGCAGCCAAAACAGGGGGCGCGGGGGAACCGGGGAGCTGTTTTTT.

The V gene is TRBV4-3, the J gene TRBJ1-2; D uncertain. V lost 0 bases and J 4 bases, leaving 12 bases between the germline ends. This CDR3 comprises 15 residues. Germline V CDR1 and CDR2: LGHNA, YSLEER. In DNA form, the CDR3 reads TGCGCCAGCAGCCAAGATCCCGAGGGATCCTATGGCTACACCTTC. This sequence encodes CASSQDPEGSYGYTF.

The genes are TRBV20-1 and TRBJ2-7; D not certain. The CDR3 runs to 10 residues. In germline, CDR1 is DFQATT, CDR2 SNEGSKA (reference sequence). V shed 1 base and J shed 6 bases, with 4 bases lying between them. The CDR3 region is CSARGAEQYF. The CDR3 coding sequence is TGCAGTGCTAGAGGGGCCGAGCAGTACTTC.

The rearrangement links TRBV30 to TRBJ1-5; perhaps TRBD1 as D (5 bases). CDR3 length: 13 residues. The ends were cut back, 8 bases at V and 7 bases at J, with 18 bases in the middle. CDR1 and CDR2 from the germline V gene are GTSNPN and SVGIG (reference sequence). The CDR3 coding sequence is TGTGCCAGAGACACAGGAATGGGACAGCCCCAGCATTTT. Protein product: CARDTGMGQPQHF.

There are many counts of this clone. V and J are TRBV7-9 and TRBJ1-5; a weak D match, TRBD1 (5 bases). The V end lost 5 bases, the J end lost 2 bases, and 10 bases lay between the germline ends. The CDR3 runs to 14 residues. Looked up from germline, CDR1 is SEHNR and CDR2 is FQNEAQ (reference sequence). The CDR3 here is CASSRSGRNQPQHF. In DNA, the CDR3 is TGTGCCAGCAGCCGTTCAGGGCGCAATCAGCCCCAGCATTTT.

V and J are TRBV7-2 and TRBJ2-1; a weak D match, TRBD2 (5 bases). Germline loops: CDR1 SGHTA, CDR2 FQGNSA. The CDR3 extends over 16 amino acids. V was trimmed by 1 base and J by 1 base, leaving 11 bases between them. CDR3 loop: CASSLVSAASYNEQFF. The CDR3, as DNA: TGTGCCAGCAGCTTAGTCTCAGCGGCGTCCTACAATGAGCAGTTCTTC.

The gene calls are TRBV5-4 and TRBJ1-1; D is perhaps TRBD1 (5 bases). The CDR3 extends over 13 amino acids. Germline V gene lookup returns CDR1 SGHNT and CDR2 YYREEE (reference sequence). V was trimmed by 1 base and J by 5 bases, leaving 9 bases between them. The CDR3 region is CASSLQGGTEAFF. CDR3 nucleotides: TGTGCCAGCAGCTTGCAGGGTGGGACTGAAGCTTTCTTT.

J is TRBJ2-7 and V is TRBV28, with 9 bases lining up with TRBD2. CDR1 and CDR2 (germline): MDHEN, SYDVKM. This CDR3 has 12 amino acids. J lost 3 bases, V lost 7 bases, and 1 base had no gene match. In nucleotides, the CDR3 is TGTGCCAGCATGACTAGCGGCTACGAGCAGTACTTC. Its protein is CASMTSGYEQYF.

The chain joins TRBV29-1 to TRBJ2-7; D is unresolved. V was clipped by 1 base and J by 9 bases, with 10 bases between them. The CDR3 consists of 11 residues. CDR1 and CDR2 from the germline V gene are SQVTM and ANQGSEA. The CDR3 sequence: CSVEASSGQYF. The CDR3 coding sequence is TGCAGCGTTGAAGCGTCATCCGGGCAGTACTTC.

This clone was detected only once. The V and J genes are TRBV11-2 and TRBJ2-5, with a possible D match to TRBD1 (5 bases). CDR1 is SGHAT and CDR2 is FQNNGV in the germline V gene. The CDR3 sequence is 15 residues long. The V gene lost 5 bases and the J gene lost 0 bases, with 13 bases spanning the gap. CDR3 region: CASSRQSLYQETQYF. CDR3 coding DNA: TGTGCCAGCAGCCGACAGTCCCTCTACCAAGAGACCCAGTACTTC.

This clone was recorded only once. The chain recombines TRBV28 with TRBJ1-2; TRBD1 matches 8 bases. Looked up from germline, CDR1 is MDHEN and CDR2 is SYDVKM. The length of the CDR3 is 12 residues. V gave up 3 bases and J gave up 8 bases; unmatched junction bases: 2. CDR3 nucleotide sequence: TGTGCCAGCAGTTTCCGGGACAGGGGCTACACCTTC. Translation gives CASSFRDRGYTF.

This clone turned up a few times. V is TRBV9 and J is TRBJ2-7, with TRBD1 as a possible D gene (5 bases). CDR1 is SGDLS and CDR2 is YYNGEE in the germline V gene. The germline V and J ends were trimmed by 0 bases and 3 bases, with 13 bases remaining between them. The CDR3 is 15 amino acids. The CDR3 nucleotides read TGTGCCAGCAGCGTAGGAAGGGGCAGACACTACGAGCAGTACTTC. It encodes CASSVGRGRHYEQYF.

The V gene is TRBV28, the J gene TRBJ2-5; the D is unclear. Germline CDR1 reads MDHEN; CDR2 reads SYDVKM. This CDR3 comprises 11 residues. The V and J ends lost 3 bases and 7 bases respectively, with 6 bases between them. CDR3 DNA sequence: TGTGCCAGCAGTTTTTACGGGACCCAGTACTTC. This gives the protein CASSFYGTQYF.